One and the same sample provided the 26 T cell receptor beta chains below, sequenced in a study of T cell responses to AZD1222 COVID-19 vaccine. Clones were sequenced by immunoSEQ multiplex PCR, and TCRdb holds only the in-frame ones, with some missing. The repertoire holds about 180,000 clones, with around nine tenths as singletons. The starting material was peripheral blood, obtained on day 0 of AZD1222 vaccination. Every receptor here comes from an adult in good health.

The rearrangement joins TRBV10-1 to TRBJ1-6, with TRBD1 as a possible D gene (6 bases). Trimming removed 4 bases at V and 9 bases at J, with 16 bases between. The CDR3 covers 15 residues. Germline V gene sequence: CDR1 WNHNN, CDR2 SYGVQD (reference sequence). This CDR3 reads CASSGSGALGSPLHF. The CDR3 DNA reads TGCGCCAGCAGTGGATCGGGGGCCCTTGGTTCACCCCTCCACTTT.

The V gene is TRBV6-5, the J gene TRBJ1-1; TRBD1 matches at 10 bases. V lost 6 bases and J lost 7; bases outside the gene matches: 8. The germline CDR1 and CDR2 sequences are MNHEY and SVGAGI. CDR3 size: 14 residues. This CDR3 is CASRATGGRGEAFF. CDR3 coding DNA: TGTGCCAGCAGAGCGACAGGGGGCCGGGGTGAAGCTTTCTTT.

The chain couples TRBV7-9 to TRBJ2-1; D uncertain. Germline assignment: CDR1 SEHNR and CDR2 FQNEAQ (reference sequence). Trimming pared 1 base from V and 15 bases from J, leaving 13 bases between. The CDR3 has 12 amino acids. CDR3 sequence reads: CASSLGAADGFF. The CDR3 DNA is TGTGCCAGCAGCTTAGGGGCGGCCGACGGGTTCTTC.

V and J are TRBV3-1 (or the pseudogene TRBV3-2) and TRBJ2-2; 9 positions agree with TRBD1. The CDR3 is 15 residues long. Unmatched junction bases numbered 7, after V lost 4 bases and J lost 7 bases. Germline assignment: CDR1 LGHDT and CDR2 YNNKEL (reference sequence). The CDR3 is CASSRRQGGHGELFF. For the CDR3, the DNA is TGTGCCAGCAGCCGACGACAGGGGGGGCACGGGGAGCTGTTTTTT.

This sequence joins TRBV6-5 and TRBJ1-2, with 8 bases that match TRBD1. The CDR3 sequence is 13 residues long. Unmatched junction bases numbered 6, after V lost 8 bases and J lost 4 bases. Germline V gene data show CDR1 as MNHEY and CDR2 as SVGAGI. The CDR3 is CASCKTGVYGYTF. In DNA form, the CDR3 reads TGTGCCAGCTGTAAGACAGGGGTCTATGGCTACACCTTC.

The chain employs TRBV3-1 (or the pseudogene TRBV3-2) and TRBJ2-2; D may correspond to TRBD1 or TRBD2 (6 bases each). This CDR3 is built from 18 residues. In germline, CDR1 is LGHDT, CDR2 YNNKEL (reference sequence). V was trimmed by 0 bases and J by 0 bases, leaving 14 bases between them. The CDR3 DNA reads TGTGCCAGCAGCCAAGAAAGAGGGGGGCTAGCGAACACCGGGGAGCTGTTTTTT. Amino acid sequence: CASSQERGGLANTGELFF.

CDR3 protein: CASSINRIYEQYF. CDR3 DNA sequence: TGTGCCAGTAGTATCAACAGGATCTACGAGCAGTACTTC. The chain recombines TRBV19 with TRBJ2-7; tentative D call: TRBD1 (5 bases). The CDR3 is 13 amino acids. V dropped 3 bases and J dropped 3 bases, with 9 bases sitting between them. Germline V gives CDR1 LNHDA, CDR2 SQIVND (reference sequence).

This chain connects TRBV29-1 to TRBJ1-2; 7 bases are shared with TRBD1. Per germline, CDR1 SQVTM and CDR2 ANQGSEA. Losses at the gene ends were 3 bases for V and 4 bases for J; bases not matched to a gene: 5. This CDR3 has 13 residues. The CDR3 loop reads CSVDRGGGYGYTF. In nucleotides, the CDR3 is TGCAGCGTTGACAGGGGGGGTGGCTATGGCTACACCTTC.

J is TRBJ1-1 and V is TRBV6-5; 7 bases align to TRBD1. Germline loops: CDR1 MNHEY, CDR2 SVGAGI. CDR3 length: 13 residues. The trim removed 6 bases at V and 3 bases at J, leaving 4 bases unmatched. The CDR3 DNA reads TGTGCCAGCAGCCGAGGGACAGACACTGAAGCTTTCTTT. This codes for CASSRGTDTEAFF.

The chain recombines TRBV30 with TRBJ2-5, with 8 bases identical to TRBD1. Per the germline V gene, CDR1 is GTSNPN and CDR2 is SVGIG (reference sequence). The trim removed 5 bases at V and 1 base at J, leaving 6 bases unmatched. The CDR3 covers 14 residues. CDR3: CAWGQGGAQETQYF. In DNA form, the CDR3 reads TGTGCCTGGGGACAGGGAGGTGCCCAAGAGACCCAGTACTTC.

The chain couples TRBV24-1 to TRBJ2-5; D unresolved. This CDR3 comprises 13 residues. Deletions cut 3 bases from V and 5 bases from J, with 9 bases between. The germline gives CDR1 KGHDR, CDR2 SFDVKD. The CDR3 DNA reads as TGTGCCACCAGTGATCCGTCCTTGGAGACCCAGTACTTC. Amino acid sequence: CATSDPSLETQYF.

The V call is TRBV2, the J call TRBJ2-7; possibly TRBD2 for D (5 bases). Trimming removed 7 bases at V and 4 bases at J, with 11 bases between. The germline V gene encodes CDR1 SNHLY and CDR2 FYNNEI. This CDR3 has 12 residues. The CDR3 loop is CASKSGRYEQYF. The CDR3, as DNA: TGTGCCAGCAAGAGCGGAAGGTACGAGCAGTACTTC.

CDR3 in amino acids: CASRAGRGEAFF. The CDR3 DNA reads as TGTGCCAGCAGGGCAGGGCGGGGTGAAGCTTTCTTT. The J gene is TRBJ1-1, the V gene TRBV12-3 or TRBV12-4; D possibly corresponds to TRBD1 (5 bases). The CDR3 is 12 residues long. Trimming left V 6 bases short and J 7 bases short, with 12 bases between.

The J gene is TRBJ2-2, the V gene TRBV7-3, with D tentatively TRBD1 (6 bases). This CDR3 has 14 amino acids. V shed 6 bases and J shed 1 base, with 9 bases lying between them. Germline CDR1 is SGHTA and CDR2 is FQGTGA. CDR3 in amino acids: CASSLGQNTGELFF. The DNA of the CDR3 is TGTGCCAGCAGTTTGGGACAGAACACCGGGGAGCTGTTTTTT.

The V gene is TRBV7-8, the J gene TRBJ1-2; a possible D gene is TRBD1 (5 bases). The CDR3 has 12 residues. Trimming left V 4 bases short and J 5 bases short, with 8 bases between. CDR1 and CDR2 from the germline V gene are SGHVS and FQNEAQ. Written as DNA, the CDR3 is TGTGCCAGCAGCTCCGGGGGGTATGGCTACACCTTC. Translating it yields CASSSGGYGYTF. The full variable domain, completed using reference TRBV7-8 and TRBJ1-2, is GAGVSQSPRYKVAKRGQDVALRCDPISGHVSLFWYQQALGQGPEFLTYFQNEAQLDKSGLPSDRFFAERPEGSVSTLKIQRTQQEDSAVYLCASSSGGYGYTFGSGTRLTVV.

This chain links TRBV7-3 with TRBJ1-6, with D perhaps matching TRBD1 (5 bases). Germline V gene data show CDR1 as SGHTA and CDR2 as FQGTGA. V lost 5 bases and J 13 bases, leaving 18 bases between the germline ends. The length of the CDR3 is 14 residues. The CDR3 protein is CASSLDGTRGPLHF. The CDR3 nucleotides read TGTGCCAGCAGCCTGGACGGAACCCGGGGCCCCCTCCACTTT. Full variable domain (rest looked up from reference TRBV7-3 and TRBJ1-6): GAGVSQTPSNKVTEKGKYVELRCDPISGHTALYWYRQSLGQGPEFLIYFQGTGAADDSGLPNDRFFAVRPEGSVSTLKIQRTERGDSAVYLCASSLDGTRGPLHFGNGTRLTVT.

This clone was counted a single time. The V and J genes are TRBV30 and TRBJ1-2, with TRBD1 identical over 7 bases. CDR3 length equals 15 residues. J was trimmed by 4 bases and V by 1 base; bases with no gene match: 9. Germline V gives CDR1 GTSNPN, CDR2 SVGIG (reference sequence). DNA for the CDR3: TGTGCCTGGAGTGATCCGGGACAGAGGCCCTATGGCTACACCTTC. Protein sequence: CAWSDPGQRPYGYTF.

The CDR3 coding sequence is TGTGCCACCAGTGGACCGGGACAGGGGTACAATGAGCAGTTCTTC. This sequence encodes CATSGPGQGYNEQFF. The chain combines TRBV24-1 with TRBJ2-1; 10 positions agree with TRBD1. V shed 5 bases, J shed 4 bases, and the junction held 4 bases outside the gene matches. Germline CDR1 and CDR2: KGHDR and SFDVKD. CDR3 length equals 15 residues.

The V call is TRBV3-1 (or the pseudogene TRBV3-2), the J call TRBJ2-7; D is undetermined. CDR1 is LGHDT, CDR2 YNNKEL, per germline (reference sequence). The CDR3 is 14 amino acids. V was shortened by 4 bases and J by 7 bases, with 17 bases between the two germline ends. The CDR3 protein is CASSLRSRLWEQYF. The CDR3 DNA reads TGTGCCAGCAGCCTTCGCAGCCGCCTGTGGGAGCAGTACTTC.

The chain couples TRBV7-3 to TRBJ1-2, with D maybe TRBD1 (6 bases). V gave up 6 bases and J gave up 8 bases, with 16 bases separating them. The CDR3 loop spans 13 amino acids. Germline lookup yields CDR1 SGHTA and CDR2 FQGTGA. The CDR3 sequence is CASSPGASEGYTF. CDR3 nucleotides: TGTGCCAGCAGTCCGGGGGCATCGGAGGGCTACACCTTC.

This chain joins TRBV4-1 and TRBJ2-3; D not certain. This CDR3 contains 16 residues. Trimming removed 0 bases from V and 0 bases from J, with 10 bases in between. Germline values: CDR1 MGHRA, CDR2 YSYEKL. The CDR3 loop reads CASSQERAFSTDTQYF. CDR3 bases: TGCGCCAGCAGCCAAGAACGAGCGTTTAGCACAGATACGCAGTATTTT.

The V gene is TRBV19, the J gene TRBJ1-5, with 8 bases identical to TRBD1. After removal of 4 bases from V and 3 bases from J, the junction contained 11 bases not matched to a gene. The CDR3 covers 17 residues. Germline CDR1 reads LNHDA; CDR2 reads SQIVND (reference sequence). Written as DNA, the CDR3 is TGTGCCAGTAGTAAGAAGGGGGGGACAGGCAACAATCAGCCCCAGCATTTT. Amino acids: CASSKKGGTGNNQPQHF.

The chain carries TRBV19 and TRBJ1-5; no definite D call. Trimming shortened V by 0 bases and J by 7 bases, and 10 bases separated the two germline ends. Germline values: CDR1 LNHDA, CDR2 SQIVND (reference sequence). The CDR3 extends over 14 amino acids. The CDR3 region is CASSIDGLGQPQHF. The CDR3 nucleotides read TGTGCCAGTAGTATAGACGGCCTAGGCCAGCCCCAGCATTTT.

The chain uses TRBV7-8 and TRBJ2-1; either TRBD1 or TRBD2 may fit D (5 bases each). CDR1 is SGHVS and CDR2 is FQNEAQ in the germline V gene. This CDR3 spans 17 amino acids. V lost 5 bases, J lost 12 bases, and 29 bases lay in between. CDR3 sequence: CASSPRNSGTPGHWQFF. The CDR3 DNA sequence: TGTGCCAGCAGCCCCCGGAACTCCGGGACCCCCGGCCATTGGCAGTTCTTC.

The rearrangement uses TRBV25-1 and TRBJ1-5, with D uncertain. CDR1 is MGHDK, CDR2 SYGVNS, per germline. The ends were cut back, 2 bases at V and 2 bases at J, with 7 bases in the middle. The CDR3 has 14 residues. The CDR3 reads CASSESGGNQPQHF. The CDR3 bases are TGTGCCAGCAGTGAAAGCGGGGGCAATCAGCCCCAGCATTTT.

This clone was detected once. This rearrangement joins TRBV6-2 or TRBV6-3 to TRBJ1-1; D possibly corresponds to TRBD1 (5 bases). The CDR3 is 13 amino acids. Germline values: CDR1 MNHEY, CDR2 SVGEGT. The V and J ends lost 7 bases and 6 bases respectively, with 15 bases between them. The CDR3: CASIPRDGSEAFF. CDR3 DNA sequence: TGTGCCAGCATCCCCCGGGACGGCTCTGAAGCTTTCTTT.